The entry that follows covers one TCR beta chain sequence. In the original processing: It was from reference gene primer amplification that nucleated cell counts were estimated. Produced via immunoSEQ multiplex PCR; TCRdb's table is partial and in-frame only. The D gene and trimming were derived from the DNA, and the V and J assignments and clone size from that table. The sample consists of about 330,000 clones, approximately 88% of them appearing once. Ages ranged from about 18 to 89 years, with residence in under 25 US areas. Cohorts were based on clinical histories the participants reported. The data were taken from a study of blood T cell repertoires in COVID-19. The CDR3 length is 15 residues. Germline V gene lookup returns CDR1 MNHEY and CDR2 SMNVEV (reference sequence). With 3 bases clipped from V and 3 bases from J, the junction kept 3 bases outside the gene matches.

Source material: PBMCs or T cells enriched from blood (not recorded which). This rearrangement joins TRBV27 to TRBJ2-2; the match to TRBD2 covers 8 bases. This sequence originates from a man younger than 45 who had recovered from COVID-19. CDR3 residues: CASSFSRGDTGELFF. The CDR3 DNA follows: TGTGCCAGCAGTTTTTCGCGGGGGGACACCGGGGAGCTGTTTTTT.